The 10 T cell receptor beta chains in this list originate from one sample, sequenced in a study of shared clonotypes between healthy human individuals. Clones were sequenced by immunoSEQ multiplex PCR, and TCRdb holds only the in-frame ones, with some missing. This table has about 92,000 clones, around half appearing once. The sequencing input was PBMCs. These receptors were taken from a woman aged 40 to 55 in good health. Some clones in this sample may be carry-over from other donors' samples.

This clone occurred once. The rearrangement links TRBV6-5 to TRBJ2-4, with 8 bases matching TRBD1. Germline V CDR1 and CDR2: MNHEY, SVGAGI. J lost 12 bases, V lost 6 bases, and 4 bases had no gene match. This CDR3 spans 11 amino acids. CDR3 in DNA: TGTGCCAGCAGGGACAGGGTGAATCAGTACTTC. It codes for CASRDRVNQYF.

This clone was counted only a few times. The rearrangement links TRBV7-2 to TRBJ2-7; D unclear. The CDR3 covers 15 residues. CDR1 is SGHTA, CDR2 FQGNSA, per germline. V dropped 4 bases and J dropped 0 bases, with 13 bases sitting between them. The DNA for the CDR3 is TGTGCCAGCAGCTCGTGGGTGGGCAGCTCCTACGAGCAGTACTTC. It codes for CASSSWVGSSYEQYF. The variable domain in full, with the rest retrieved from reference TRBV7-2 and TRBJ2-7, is GAGVSQSPSNKVTEKGKDVELRCDPISGHTALYWYRQSLGQGLEFLIYFQGNSAPDKSGLPSDRFSAERTGGSVSTLTIQRTQQEDSAVYLCASSSWVGSSYEQYFGPGTRLTVT.

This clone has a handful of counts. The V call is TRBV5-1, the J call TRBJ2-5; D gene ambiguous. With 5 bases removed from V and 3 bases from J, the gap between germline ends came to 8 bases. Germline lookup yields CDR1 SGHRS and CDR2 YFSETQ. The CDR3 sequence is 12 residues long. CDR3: CASRQDKETQYF. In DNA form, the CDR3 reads TGCGCCAGCAGGCAGGATAAAGAGACCCAGTACTTC.

Written as DNA, the CDR3 is TGTGCCAGCAGATTTACCCCAGGGACTGAAGCTTTCTTT. It is translated as CASRFTPGTEAFF. This chain joins TRBV27 and TRBJ1-1, with D possibly being TRBD1 (5 bases). The CDR3 runs 13 residues. CDR1 MNHEY and CDR2 SMNVEV come from the germline V gene (reference sequence). Trimming removed 6 bases from V and 5 bases from J, with 13 bases in between.

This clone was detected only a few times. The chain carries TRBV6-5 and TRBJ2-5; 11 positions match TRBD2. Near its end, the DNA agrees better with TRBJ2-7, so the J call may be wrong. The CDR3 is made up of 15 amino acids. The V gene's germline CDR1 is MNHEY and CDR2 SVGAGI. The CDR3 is CASRRGTSGGYEQYF. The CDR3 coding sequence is TGTGCCAGCAGACGGGGGACTAGCGGAGGGTACGAGCAGTACTTC.

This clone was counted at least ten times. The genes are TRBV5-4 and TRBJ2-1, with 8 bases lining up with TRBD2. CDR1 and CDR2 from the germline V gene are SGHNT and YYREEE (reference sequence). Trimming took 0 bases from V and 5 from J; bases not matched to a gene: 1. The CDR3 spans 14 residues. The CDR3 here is CASSLVAGNNEQFF. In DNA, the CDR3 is TGTGCCAGCAGCTTGGTAGCGGGGAACAATGAGCAGTTCTTC.

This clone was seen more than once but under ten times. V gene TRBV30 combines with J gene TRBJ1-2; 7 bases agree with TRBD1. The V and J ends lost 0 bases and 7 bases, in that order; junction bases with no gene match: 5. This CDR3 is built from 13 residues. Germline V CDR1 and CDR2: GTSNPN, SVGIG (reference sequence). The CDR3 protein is CAWSVQYRGGYTF. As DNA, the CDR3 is TGTGCCTGGAGTGTACAGTACAGGGGTGGCTACACCTTC.

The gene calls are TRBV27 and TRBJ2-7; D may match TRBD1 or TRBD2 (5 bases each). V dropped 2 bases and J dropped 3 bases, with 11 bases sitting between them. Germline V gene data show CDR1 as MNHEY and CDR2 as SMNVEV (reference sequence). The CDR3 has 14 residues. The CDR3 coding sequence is TGTGCCAGCAGTTTAGCAGGGACCCTCTACGAGCAGTACTTC. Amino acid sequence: CASSLAGTLYEQYF.

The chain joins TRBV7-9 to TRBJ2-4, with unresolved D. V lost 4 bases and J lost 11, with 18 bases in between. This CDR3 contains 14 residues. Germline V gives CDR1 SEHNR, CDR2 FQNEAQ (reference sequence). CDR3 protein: CASSSRAGDSVQYF. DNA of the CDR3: TGTGCCAGCAGCTCAAGGGCCGGTGACTCGGTTCAGTACTTC.

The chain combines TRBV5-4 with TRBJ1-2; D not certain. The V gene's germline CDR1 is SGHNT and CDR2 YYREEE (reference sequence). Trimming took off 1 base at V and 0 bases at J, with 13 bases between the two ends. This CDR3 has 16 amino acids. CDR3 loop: CASSLSTGATNYGYTF. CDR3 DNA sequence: TGTGCCAGCAGCTTGTCGACGGGTGCCACTAACTATGGCTACACCTTC.